This is a list of T cell receptor beta chains from one sample in a study of human T cells and chemical hapten exposure. Using its own MiXCR run on the RACE reads, TCRdb lists one record per CDR3 protein. This table has 380,000 or so distinct CDR3 sequences, about 5.4% appearing once. This specimen was whole blood, taken in connection with sensitization to the hapten diphenylcyclopropenone (DPC). The receptors here all came from a woman in her late teens or twenties with alopecia areata. Some clones in this sample may be carry-over from other donors' samples. The CDR3 runs from the conserved cysteine through the conserved F or W. The D gene is left open where the match is weak. Expanded clones are given a class, and other clones once, few, many or no size at all.

>few|TRBV6-2/TRBV6-3|.|TRBJ1-4
TGTGCCAGCACCACCAGCCATGAAAAACTGTTTTTT
CASTTSHEKLFF
>many|TRBV27|.|TRBJ1-2
TGTGCCAGCAGTCCATTCGACAGGATGGGCTATGGCTACACCTTC
CASSPFDRMGYGYTF
>.|TRBV20-1|.|TRBJ2-3
TGCAGTGCTAGAACGGGGGGCTACGTGGATACGCAGTATTTT
CSARTGGYVDTQYF
>many|TRBV7-8|.|TRBJ1-6
TGTGCCAGCAGCTCCTCCAGGGGATTGAGCTCCTATAATTCACCCCTCCACTTT
CASSSSRGLSSYNSPLHF
>.|TRBV7-9|.|TRBJ1-4
TGTGCCAGCAGCTTAGTTGAAGGGCTTAATGAAAAACTGTTTTTT
CASSLVEGLNEKLFF
>many|TRBV4-1|.|TRBJ2-3
TGCGCCAGCAGCCAATTAGGTAGCCCCTTCACAGATACGCAGTATTTT
CASSQLGSPFTDTQYF
>few|TRBV3-1|TRBD2|TRBJ2-5
TGTGCCAGCAGCCTAATTAGCGGGGGGGCGGAGACCCAGTACTTC
CASSLISGGAETQYF
>.|TRBV20-1|TRBD2|TRBJ2-3
TGCAGTGCTACCACGACTAGCGGGGTATTTACAGATACGCAGTATTTT
CSATTTSGVFTDTQYF
>.|TRBV20-1|.|TRBJ2-2
TGCAGTGCTAGTAGGGAAGTTCCCACCGGGGAGCTGTTTTTT
CSASREVPTGELFF
>few|TRBV6-1|.|TRBJ2-7
TGTGCCACCAACAGTGCCTACGAGCAGTACTTC
CATNSAYEQYF
>few|TRBV6-1|.|TRBJ1-5
TGTGCCAGCTCTGAGGAGTTGGATCAGCCCCAGCATTTT
CASSEELDQPQHF
>many|TRBV5-4|.|TRBJ2-2
TGTGCCAGCAGCCGTATGGGCCTCCCCACCGGGGAGCTGTTTTTT
CASSRMGLPTGELFF
>.|TRBV5-1|TRBD1|TRBJ2-3
TGCGCCAGCAGCGAAGGGGGCTTCACAGATACGCAGTATTTT
CASSEGGFTDTQYF
>.|TRBV12-3/TRBV12-4|.|TRBJ1-1
TGTGCCAGCAGTTTCGGTACCCAAGTGAACACTGAAGCTTTCTTT
CASSFGTQVNTEAFF